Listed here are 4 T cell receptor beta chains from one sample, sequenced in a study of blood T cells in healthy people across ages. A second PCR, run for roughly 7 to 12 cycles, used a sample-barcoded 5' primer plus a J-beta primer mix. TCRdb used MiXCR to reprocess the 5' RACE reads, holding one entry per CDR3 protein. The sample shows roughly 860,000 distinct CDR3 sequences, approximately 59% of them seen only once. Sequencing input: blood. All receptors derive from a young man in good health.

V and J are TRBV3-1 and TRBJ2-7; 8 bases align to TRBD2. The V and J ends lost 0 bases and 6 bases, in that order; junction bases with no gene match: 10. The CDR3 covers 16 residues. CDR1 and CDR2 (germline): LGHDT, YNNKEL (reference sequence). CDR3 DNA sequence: TGTGCCAGCAGCCAAGATAACGCGGGGGGCCCCCTCGAGCAGTACTTC. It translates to CASSQDNAGGPLEQYF.

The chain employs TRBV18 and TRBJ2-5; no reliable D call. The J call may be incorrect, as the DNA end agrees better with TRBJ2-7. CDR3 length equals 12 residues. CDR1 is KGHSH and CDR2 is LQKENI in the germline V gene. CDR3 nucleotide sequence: TGTGCCAGCTCACCAGCAACCTACGAGCAGTACTTC. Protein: CASSPATYEQYF.

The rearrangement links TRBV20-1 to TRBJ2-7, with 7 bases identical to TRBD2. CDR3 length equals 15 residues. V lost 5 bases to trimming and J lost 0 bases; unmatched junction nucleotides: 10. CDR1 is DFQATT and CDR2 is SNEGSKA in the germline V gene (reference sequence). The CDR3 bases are TGCAGTGCTCCCACCCGAGGGACTAACTCCTACGAGCAGTACTTC. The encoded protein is CSAPTRGTNSYEQYF.

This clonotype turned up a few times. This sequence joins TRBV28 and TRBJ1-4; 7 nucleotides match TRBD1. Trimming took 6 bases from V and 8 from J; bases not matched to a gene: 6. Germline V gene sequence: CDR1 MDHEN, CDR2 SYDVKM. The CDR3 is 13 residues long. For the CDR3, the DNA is TGTGCCAGCAGAACAGGGGCGGTGGAAAAACTGTTTTTT. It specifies CASRTGAVEKLFF.